Below, 19 T cell receptor beta chains from the same sample are listed, as sequenced in a study of blood T cells in healthy people across ages. Sample-barcoded 5' priming and a J-beta primer mix drove a second PCR of roughly 6 to 12 cycles. One entry per CDR3 protein results from TCRdb running MiXCR on the 5' RACE reads. The sample yields hundreds of thousands of distinct CDR3 sequences, about 32% seen once. The source material was blood. The receptors derive from a woman older than 75 in good health.

This chain joins TRBV7-2 and TRBJ2-5, with D unresolved. Judging by the DNA end, TRBJ2-7 fits better; the J call may be wrong. The CDR3 consists of 12 residues. CDR1 and CDR2 from the germline V gene are SGHTA and FQGNSA. The CDR3 nucleotides read TGTGCCAGCAGCGTAACCAGGCACGAGCAGTACTTC. Encoded protein: CASSVTRHEQYF.

The chain employs TRBV7-2 and TRBJ1-3; unclear D gene. Germline V lookup: CDR1 SGHTA, CDR2 FQGNSA. The CDR3 contains 14 residues. V shed 0 bases and J shed 2 bases, with 5 bases lying between them. The CDR3 spells CASSLARTGNTIYF. CDR3 nucleotides: TGTGCCAGCAGCTTAGCTCGCACTGGAAACACCATATATTTT.

In regard to this clonotype: A much larger clone lies one base from this, so it may be a read error. This sequence joins TRBV20-1 and TRBJ2-7; TRBD1 matches at 7 bases. Losses at the gene ends were 5 bases for V and 0 bases for J; bases not matched to a gene: 7. The CDR3 is 14 residues long. Germline V gene data show CDR1 as DFQATT and CDR2 as SNEGSKA (reference sequence). DNA for the CDR3: TGCAGTGCTTATGCGACAGGGAACTCCTACGAGCAGTACTTC. This encodes CSAYATGNSYEQYF.

CDR3 residues: CSARFRPLAYEQYF. CDR3 bases: TGCAGTGCTAGATTCAGGCCGCTCGCCTACGAGCAGTACTTC. The chain combines TRBV20-1 with TRBJ2-7; no definite D call. There are 14 residues in the CDR3. Trimming cost V 2 bases and J 2 bases, with 13 bases left between them. CDR1 is DFQATT, CDR2 SNEGSKA, per germline (reference sequence).

This clonotype showed up just a few times. A read error is possible here, since a much larger clone lies one base away. The chain is built from TRBV7-9 and TRBJ2-7; D remains ambiguous. The CDR3 has 12 amino acids. CDR1 is SEHNR and CDR2 is FQNEAQ in the germline V gene (reference sequence). V shed 8 bases and J shed 5 bases, with 13 bases lying between them. In nucleotides, the CDR3 is TGTGCCAGCCCCCCTCAGCGACACGAGCAGTACTTC. It is translated as CASPPQRHEQYF.

This clonotype was detected ten times or more. The chain couples TRBV5-1 to TRBJ1-1; D not certain. With 2 bases removed from V and 0 bases from J, the gap between germline ends came to 5 bases. The germline CDR1 and CDR2 sequences are SGHRS and YFSETQ. The CDR3 contains 13 residues. In DNA form, the CDR3 reads TGCGCCAGCAGCTTCGGCCTGAACACTGAAGCTTTCTTT. Translated: CASSFGLNTEAFF. Full variable domain (remainder filled in from reference TRBV5-1 and TRBJ1-1): KAGVTQTPRYLIKTRGQQVTLSCSPISGHRSVSWYQQTPGQGLQFLFEYFSETQRNKGNFPGRFSGRQFSNSRSEMNVSTLELGDSALYLCASSFGLNTEAFFGQGTRLTVV.

The chain recombines TRBV7-8 with TRBJ1-5; maybe TRBD1 (5 bases). Trimming cost V 5 bases and J 2 bases, with 16 bases left between them. The CDR3 length is 16 residues. The germline gives CDR1 SGHVS, CDR2 FQNEAQ. CDR3 amino acids: CASSAGTVFGNQPQHF. The CDR3 bases are TGTGCCAGCAGCGCCGGGACGGTTTTCGGCAATCAGCCCCAGCATTTT. Filled out from reference TRBV7-8 and TRBJ1-5, the complete variable domain reads GAGVSQSPRYKVAKRGQDVALRCDPISGHVSLFWYQQALGQGPEFLTYFQNEAQLDKSGLPSDRFFAERPEGSVSTLKIQRTQQEDSAVYLCASSAGTVFGNQPQHFGDGTRLSIL.

With regard to this clonotype: This could be a read error, since a much larger clone is one nucleotide away. This chain links TRBV7-2 with TRBJ2-5; D might be TRBD2 (5 bases). Trimming shortened V by 1 base and J by 5 bases, and 17 bases separated the two germline ends. The CDR3 is 16 residues long. Looked up from germline, CDR1 is SGHTA and CDR2 is FQGNSA. The CDR3 loop reads CASSLEVSGLLETQYF. Here the CDR3 DNA reads TGTGCCAGCAGCTTAGAGGTGTCGGGGTTGTTGGAGACCCAGTACTTC.

As DNA, the CDR3 is TGCGCCAGCAGCAGCGTGGCTTGGGAGGTGAACACTGAAGCTTTCTTT. Translating it yields CASSSVAWEVNTEAFF. The V gene is TRBV5-1, the J gene TRBJ1-1; D remains ambiguous. Trimming removed 4 bases from V and 0 bases from J, with 16 bases in between. From germline, CDR1 is SGHRS and CDR2 YFSETQ. This CDR3 spans 16 amino acids.

This clonotype was picked up a small number of times. The V and J genes are TRBV20-1 and TRBJ2-1; TRBD2 matches at 9 bases. Germline CDR1 DFQATT, CDR2 SNEGSKA (reference sequence). V lost 0 bases and J lost 5; bases outside the gene matches: 8. There are 16 residues in the CDR3. The CDR3 sequence: CSARDMAGGSHNEQFF. CDR3 in DNA: TGCAGTGCTAGAGATATGGCGGGAGGGTCGCACAATGAGCAGTTCTTC.

This clonotype was found a few times. V and J are TRBV9 and TRBJ2-7; the D gene is possibly TRBD2 (5 bases). With 0 bases removed from V and 8 bases from J, the gap between germline ends came to 15 bases. The germline gives CDR1 SGDLS, CDR2 YYNGEE. The CDR3 loop spans 14 amino acids. CDR3: CASSVGMETTQQYF. CDR3 nucleotide sequence: TGTGCCAGCAGCGTAGGGATGGAGACTACGCAGCAGTACTTC. Looking up the rest from reference TRBV9 and TRBJ2-7 gives the full variable domain: DSGVTQTPKHLITATGQRVTLRCSPRSGDLSVYWYQQSLDQGLQFLIQYYNGEERAKGNILERFSAQQFPDLHSELNLSSLELGDSALYFCASSVGMETTQQYFGPGTRLTVT.

The genes are TRBV5-1 and TRBJ2-3; no definite D call. The germline V gene encodes CDR1 SGHRS and CDR2 YFSETQ. With 3 bases removed from V and 0 bases from J, the gap between germline ends came to 11 bases. The CDR3 sequence is 15 residues long. CDR3: CASSSPHQSTDTQYF. CDR3 nucleotide sequence: TGCGCCAGCAGCTCCCCTCATCAGAGCACAGATACGCAGTATTTT.

This clonotype was seen many times. The chain employs TRBV29-1 and TRBJ2-3; D perhaps matches TRBD2 (6 bases). V lost 7 bases and J 1 base, leaving 12 bases between the germline ends. The CDR3 is 13 amino acids. Per the germline V gene, CDR1 is SQVTM and CDR2 is ANQGSEA. This chain's CDR3 is CSGEDIRTDTQYF. The DNA of the CDR3 is TGCAGCGGGGAGGATATCCGCACAGATACGCAGTATTTT.

This clonotype was recorded once. This chain uses TRBV7-2 with TRBJ1-2, with a weak D call TRBD1 (6 bases). V was trimmed by 5 bases and J by 3 bases, leaving 10 bases between them. Germline assignment: CDR1 SGHTA and CDR2 FQGNSA. The CDR3 totals 13 residues. The CDR3 is CASSGGLYYGYTF. The CDR3 bases are TGTGCCAGCAGCGGGGGGCTGTACTATGGCTACACCTTC.

The V and J genes are TRBV5-1 and TRBJ2-7; 7 bases are a match to TRBD1. With 3 bases clipped from V and 0 bases from J, the junction kept 9 bases outside the gene matches. This CDR3 spans 16 amino acids. Germline V CDR1 and CDR2: SGHRS, YFSETQ. The CDR3 DNA is TGCGCCAGCAGCTGGAACCGGGACAGCGGCTCCTACGAGCAGTACTTC. Residues: CASSWNRDSGSYEQYF.

The genes are TRBV10-3 and TRBJ2-5; TRBD1 aligns across 9 bases. V lost 3 bases to trimming and J lost 2 bases; unmatched junction nucleotides: 4. This CDR3 spans 15 amino acids. Germline V gene data show CDR1 as ENHRY and CDR2 as SYGVKD. The CDR3 sequence is CAISDGQGKQETQYF. The CDR3 DNA reads as TGTGCCATCAGTGACGGACAGGGGAAGCAAGAGACCCAGTACTTC.

Remarks on this clonotype: A single base separates this from a much larger clone, so it may be a read error. The genes are TRBV7-6 and TRBJ2-5, with 10 bases fitting TRBD1. Germline V gene sequence: CDR1 SGHVS, CDR2 FNYEAQ. The CDR3 runs 15 residues. Trimming at V came to 5 bases and at J to 11 bases, leaving 14 bases not matched to a gene. Written as DNA, the CDR3 is TGTGCCAGCAGCCTGACAGGGGGCCCTGACAATGAGCAGTACTTC. Translating gives CASSLTGGPDNEQYF.

Ten or more counts support this clonotype. The rearrangement joins TRBV12-3 or TRBV12-4 to TRBJ2-7, with a possible D match to TRBD1 (7 bases). This CDR3 has 14 residues. The ends were cut back, 6 bases at V and 3 bases at J, with 15 bases in the middle. CDR3 loop: CASRETGRHYEQYF. CDR3 bases: TGTGCCAGCAGAGAGACAGGGAGGCACTACGAGCAGTACTTC.

The sample holds many counts of this clonotype. V usage is TRBV7-3 and J usage is TRBJ2-1; 7 nucleotides align to TRBD1. CDR1 SGHTA and CDR2 FQGTGA come from the germline V gene. CDR3 length: 18 amino acids. V shed 0 bases, J shed 6 bases, and the junction held 14 bases outside the gene matches. In nucleotides, the CDR3 is TGTGCCAGCAGCTTAACGAGACAGGGAAGAGAGAATGGCAATGAGCAGTTCTTC. Protein sequence: CASSLTRQGRENGNEQFF.